A single T cell receptor beta chain is shown here with its context. The CDR3 has 14 amino acids. J was trimmed by 8 bases and V by 5 bases; bases with no gene match: 6. CDR1 and CDR2 (germline): MDHEN, SYDVKM. The sample is drawn from a study of T cell responses to AZD1222 COVID-19 vaccine. Profiling relied on immunoSEQ multiplex PCR, and the TCRdb table lists in-frame clones only, not all of them. Of 90,000 to 100,000 clones listed, approximately 90% are singletons. This TCR was recovered from an adult in good health. The sequencing used peripheral blood, collected on day 0 of AZD1222 vaccination. The chain carries TRBV28 and TRBJ1-4; 9 bases are shared with TRBD1. Here the CDR3 reads CASSVGQGPEKLFF. The CDR3 nucleotides read TGTGCCAGCAGTGTGGGACAGGGCCCCGAAAAACTGTTTTTT.